The rows below give T cell receptor beta chains drawn from one sample of a study of T cell responses to AZD1222 COVID-19 vaccine. Some clones are missing from TCRdb's copy, which holds only in-frame ones; the method was immunoSEQ multiplex PCR. Among 82,000 or so clones listed, roughly 90% were seen once. Sample: peripheral blood, taken on day 0 of AZD1222 vaccination. Receptors were obtained from an adult in good health. The CDR3 runs from the conserved cysteine through the conserved F or W. The D gene is left open where the match is weak. The size of a clone is reported for some rows only, either as once, few or many, or as a class for expanded clones.

d_call	clone_size	v_call	j_call	cdr3_aa	cdr3_nt
TRBD1	.	TRBV28	TRBJ2-7	CASKLDRGYSYEQYF	TGTGCCAGCAAACTGGACAGGGGATACTCCTACGAGCAGTACTTC
.	once	TRBV19	TRBJ1-5	CASSIWQGALGQPQHF	TGTGCCAGTAGTATCTGGCAGGGAGCCTTAGGGCAGCCCCAGCATTTT
.	.	TRBV2	TRBJ2-1	CASIRGVSYNEQFF	TGTGCCAGCATAAGGGGTGTCTCCTACAATGAGCAGTTCTTC
.	.	TRBV12-3/TRBV12-4	TRBJ2-7	CASSTFHEQYF	TGTGCCAGCAGTACCTTCCACGAGCAGTACTTC
TRBD1	.	TRBV6-5	TRBJ2-7	CASKTGGWSEQYF	TGTGCCAGCAAGACAGGGGGCTGGTCCGAGCAGTACTTC
.	.	TRBV6-2/TRBV6-3	TRBJ2-1	CASSTEPYNEQFF	TGTGCCAGCAGTACAGAACCCTACAATGAGCAGTTCTTC
.	once	TRBV18	TRBJ1-1	CASSPPGGGTEAFF	TGTGCCAGCTCACCACCGGGGGGAGGCACTGAAGCTTTCTTT
.	.	TRBV5-1	TRBJ2-4	CASSGSGENIQYF	TGCGCCAGCAGCGGGAGTGGAGAAAACATTCAGTACTTC
.	.	TRBV2	TRBJ2-5	CASFQGPQETQYF	TGTGCCAGCTTTCAGGGCCCCCAAGAGACCCAGTACTTC
.	.	TRBV28	TRBJ2-3	CASSFEGRGDRTDTQYF	TGTGCCAGCAGTTTCGAGGGGAGGGGGGACCGCACAGATACGCAGTATTTT
TRBD2	.	TRBV3-1/TRBV3-2	TRBJ2-7	CASSQESGSSYEQYF	TGTGCCAGCAGCCAAGAGAGCGGGAGCTCCTACGAGCAGTACTTC
.	.	TRBV9	TRBJ2-1	CASSVGGGISEQFF	TGTGCCAGCAGCGTAGGAGGGGGGATCAGTGAGCAGTTCTTC
.	.	TRBV20-1	TRBJ2-1	CSASKGPGRDEQFF	TGCAGTGCTAGTAAAGGACCGGGTAGGGATGAGCAGTTCTTC
.	.	TRBV6-1	TRBJ1-2	CASSEFVGYTF	TGTGCCAGCAGTGAATTCGTCGGCTACACCTTC
TRBD1	.	TRBV9	TRBJ1-6	CASSPQRDRINSPLHF	TGTGCCAGCAGCCCGCAAAGGGACAGGATTAATTCACCCCTCCACTTT
.	.	TRBV6-2/TRBV6-3	TRBJ1-1	CASSYSAGGHTEAFF	TGTGCCAGCAGTTACTCGGCCGGGGGGCACACTGAAGCTTTCTTT
.	.	TRBV19	TRBJ1-3	CASSIVAGPGFSGNTIYF	TGTGCCAGTAGTATTGTGGCGGGGCCCGGGTTCTCTGGAAACACCATATATTTT